Below are 16 T cell receptor beta chains sequenced from a single sample in a study of blood T cell repertoires in COVID-19. TCRdb keeps only in-frame clones here, not all; method: immunoSEQ multiplex PCR. The sample records some 190,000 clones, approximately 85% being singletons. Input material: peripheral blood. The receptors come from a woman in her seventies with active or convalescent COVID-19.

Only one count was recorded for this clone. The chain employs TRBV5-1 and TRBJ2-5; D not certain. The CDR3 spans 15 residues. CDR1 SGHRS and CDR2 YFSETQ come from the germline V gene. The V gene lost 3 bases and the J gene lost 0 bases, with 12 bases spanning the gap. CDR3 in amino acids: CASSYQALYQETQYF. Written as DNA, the CDR3 is TGCGCCAGCAGCTATCAGGCCCTGTACCAAGAGACCCAGTACTTC.

The chain carries TRBV11-2 and TRBJ1-4; 8 bases map to TRBD1. In germline, CDR1 is SGHAT, CDR2 FQNNGV. The CDR3 has 15 amino acids. V shed 2 bases and J 5 bases; nucleotides not matched to a gene: 4. In DNA form, the CDR3 reads TGTGCCAGCAGCTTAACCCGGACAGGGAATGAAAAACTGTTTTTT. Translation gives CASSLTRTGNEKLFF.

This clone was recorded at least ten times. This chain connects TRBV18 to TRBJ1-3; no clear D. The CDR3 is 14 amino acids. V lost 3 bases and J 4 bases, leaving 10 bases between the germline ends. Germline-derived CDR1 and CDR2 are KGHSH and LQKENI. For the CDR3, the DNA is TGTGCCAGCTCACCCCGACCGGAGGGAAACACCATATATTTT. This codes for CASSPRPEGNTIYF.

The chain has TRBV28 and TRBJ2-3; the match to TRBD2 covers 10 bases. The V gene end was trimmed by 3 bases and the J gene end by 2 bases; junction bases not matched to a gene: 17. This CDR3 has 20 residues. CDR1 and CDR2 from the germline V gene are MDHEN and SYDVKM. DNA for the CDR3: TGTGCCAGCAGTTTGGGAGGGTCCTCGCTAGCGGGAGTGTTCACAGATACGCAGTATTTT. This encodes CASSLGGSSLAGVFTDTQYF.

This chain links TRBV18 with TRBJ1-6, with TRBD1 matching over 8 bases. Germline CDR1 and CDR2: KGHSH and LQKENI. This CDR3 region has 14 residues. Trimming at V came to 4 bases and at J to 10 bases, leaving 6 bases not matched to a gene. In DNA form, the CDR3 reads TGTGCCAGCTCACAGACGGACAGGGACTCACCCCTCCACTTT. Encoded protein: CASSQTDRDSPLHF.

V usage is TRBV11-2 and J usage is TRBJ2-7, with TRBD1 identical over 9 bases. CDR3 length equals 14 residues. Germline CDR1 SGHAT, CDR2 FQNNGV. With 0 bases clipped from V and 3 bases from J, the junction kept 0 bases outside the gene matches. CDR3: CASSLEGQGYEQYF. Here the CDR3 DNA reads TGTGCCAGCAGCTTAGAGGGACAGGGCTACGAGCAGTACTTC.

A few counts support this clone. The rearrangement uses TRBV7-3 and TRBJ1-1, with 8 bases fitting TRBD1. There are 13 residues in the CDR3. V gave up 5 bases and J gave up 7 bases; unmatched junction bases: 6. The germline V gene has CDR1 SGHTA and CDR2 FQGTGA. CDR3 in DNA: TGTGCCAGCAGCGTGGACAGGGACGGTGAAGCTTTCTTT. Translation: CASSVDRDGEAFF.

The chain carries TRBV18 and TRBJ2-3; D perhaps matches TRBD2 (5 bases). The CDR3 contains 16 residues. The germline V gene has CDR1 KGHSH and CDR2 LQKENI. Trimming left V 2 bases short and J 1 base short, with 13 bases between. The CDR3 loop is CASSPSIALGTDTQYF. The DNA for the CDR3 is TGTGCCAGCTCACCATCCATAGCGCTGGGCACAGATACGCAGTATTTT.

V and J are TRBV10-1 and TRBJ2-3; 11 bases align to TRBD2. After removal of 3 bases from V and 4 bases from J, the junction contained 6 bases not matched to a gene. CDR3 length: 16 residues. CDR1 is WNHNN and CDR2 is SYGVQD in the germline V gene (reference sequence). CDR3 residues: CASSEPSGRSADTQYF. CDR3 DNA sequence: TGCGCCAGCAGTGAACCTAGCGGGAGGAGCGCAGATACGCAGTATTTT.

This rearrangement joins TRBV2 to TRBJ1-5; weak D call: TRBD1 (6 bases). This CDR3 has 16 residues. V lost 2 bases to trimming and J lost 0 bases, with 11 bases between them. Germline assignment: CDR1 SNHLY and CDR2 FYNNEI. CDR3 in amino acids: CASSETQGNSNQPQHF. CDR3 sequence (DNA): TGTGCCAGCAGTGAAACGCAGGGGAATAGCAATCAGCCCCAGCATTTT.

The chain links TRBV9 to TRBJ2-5, with 9 bases matching TRBD2. Germline CDR1 reads SGDLS; CDR2 reads YYNGEE. This CDR3 region has 16 residues. The J segment lost 5 bases and the V segment lost 0 bases, leaving 8 bases of the junction unmatched. Here the CDR3 reads CASSVGVAGVKETQYF. Here the CDR3 DNA reads TGTGCCAGCAGCGTAGGAGTAGCGGGAGTGAAGGAGACCCAGTACTTC.

The chain carries TRBV2 and TRBJ2-5; the match to TRBD2 covers 14 bases. Trimming cost V 5 bases and J 3 bases; bases outside gene matches: 2. This CDR3 has 15 amino acids. Germline lookup yields CDR1 SNHLY and CDR2 FYNNEI. For the CDR3, the DNA is TGTGCCAGCAGTCAGGGACTAGCGGGGGAAGAGACCCAGTACTTC. Residues: CASSQGLAGEETQYF.

The chain is built from TRBV30 and TRBJ2-1, with D unclear. The CDR3 is 14 amino acids. V was pared by 2 bases and J by 0 bases, with 8 bases between. Germline V gene data show CDR1 as GTSNPN and CDR2 as SVGIG (reference sequence). The CDR3 region has the DNA TGTGCCTGGAGTAAGCTTAGCTCCTACAATGAGCAGTTCTTC. Encoded protein: CAWSKLSSYNEQFF.

The chain links TRBV4-1 to TRBJ1-2; 11 bases agree with TRBD1. The CDR3 totals 19 residues. Germline CDR1 is MGHRA and CDR2 is YSYEKL. The J segment lost 3 bases and the V segment lost 4 bases, leaving 16 bases of the junction unmatched. Here the CDR3 reads CASSLLSGTGGSSDYGYTF. CDR3 nucleotide sequence: TGCGCCAGCAGCCTCCTGTCCGGGACAGGGGGATCTTCTGACTATGGCTACACCTTC.

The chain links TRBV19 to TRBJ2-7, with 9 positions matching TRBD2. With V trimmed by 1 base and J by 3 bases, 4 bases remained unmatched. Germline CDR1 and CDR2: LNHDA and SQIVND (reference sequence). CDR3 length equals 15 residues. The CDR3 loop is CASSIVLAGLYEQYF. The CDR3, as DNA: TGTGCCAGTAGTATAGTTCTAGCGGGGCTCTACGAGCAGTACTTC.

The chain has TRBV29-1 and TRBJ2-7, with D hard to call. V was trimmed by 4 bases and J by 3 bases, leaving 7 bases between them. CDR1 is SQVTM, CDR2 ANQGSEA, per germline. The CDR3 covers 11 residues. The CDR3 nucleotides read TGCAGCGTTGCCCAAAACTACGAGCAGTACTTC. It codes for CSVAQNYEQYF.